This T cell receptor (beta chain) emerged from a study of cytomegalovirus exposure and HLA in healthy donors. Overall study findings and caveats: Productive rates of about 90% or about 30% were seen for most TCR beta V segments in an earlier analysis. High sensitivity and specificity were reportedly achieved when the classifier diagnosed cytomegalovirus status.

With respect to this clone: Its specificity is unknown.

PCR employed 60 Vbeta and 13 Jbeta primers. TCRdb's copy holds only in-frame clones and misses some; the assay was immunoSEQ multiplex PCR. This sample's table reports approximately 38,000 clones. Germline lookup yields CDR1 SGHTA and CDR2 FQGTGA. The CDR3 has 14 residues. With 0 bases removed from V and 4 bases from J, the gap between germline ends came to 9 bases. This chain links TRBV7-3 with TRBJ1-2; D not certain. The TCR was taken from a human donor in good health. Material: PBMCs. CDR3 sequence reads: CASSLTSGTYGYTF. The DNA of the CDR3 is TGTGCCAGCAGCTTAACGTCGGGAACCTATGGCTACACCTTC.